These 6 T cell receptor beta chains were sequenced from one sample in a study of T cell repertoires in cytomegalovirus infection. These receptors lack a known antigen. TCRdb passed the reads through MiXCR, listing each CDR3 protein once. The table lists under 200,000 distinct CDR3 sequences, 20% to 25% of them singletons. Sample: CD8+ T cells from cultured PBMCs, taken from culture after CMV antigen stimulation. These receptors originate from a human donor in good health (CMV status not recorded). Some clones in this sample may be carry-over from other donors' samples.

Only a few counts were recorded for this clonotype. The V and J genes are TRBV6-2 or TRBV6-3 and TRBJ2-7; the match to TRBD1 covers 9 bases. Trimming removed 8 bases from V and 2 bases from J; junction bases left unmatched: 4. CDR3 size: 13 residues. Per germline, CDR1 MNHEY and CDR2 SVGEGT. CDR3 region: CASCRDRAYEQYF. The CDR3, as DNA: TGTGCCAGCTGCCGGGACAGGGCCTACGAGCAGTACTTC.

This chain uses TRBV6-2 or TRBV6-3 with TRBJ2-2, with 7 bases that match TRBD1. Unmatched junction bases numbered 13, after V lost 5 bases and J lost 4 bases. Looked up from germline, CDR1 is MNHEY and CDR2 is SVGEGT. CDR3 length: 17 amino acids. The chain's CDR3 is CASSAPGQTIFTGELFF. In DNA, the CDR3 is TGTGCCAGCAGTGCTCCGGGACAGACGATTTTCACCGGGGAGCTGTTTTTT.

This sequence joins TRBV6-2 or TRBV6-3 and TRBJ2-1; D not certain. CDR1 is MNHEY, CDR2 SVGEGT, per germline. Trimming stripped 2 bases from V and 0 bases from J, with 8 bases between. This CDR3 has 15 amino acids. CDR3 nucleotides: TGTGCCAGCAGTTACCTAGGTTCCTCCTACAATGAGCAGTTCTTC. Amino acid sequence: CASSYLGSSYNEQFF.

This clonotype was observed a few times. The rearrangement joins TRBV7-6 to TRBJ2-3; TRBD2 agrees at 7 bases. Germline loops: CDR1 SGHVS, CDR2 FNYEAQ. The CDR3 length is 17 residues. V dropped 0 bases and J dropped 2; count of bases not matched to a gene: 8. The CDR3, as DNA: TGTGCCAGCAGCTTAGCGAGGGCTAGCGGACCCACAGATACGCAGTATTTT. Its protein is CASSLARASGPTDTQYF.

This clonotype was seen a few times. The DNA of the CDR3 is TGTGCCACCTCGGGGTTAAGTCTAAATCAGCCCCAGCATTTT. The encoded protein is CATSGLSLNQPQHF. The V call is TRBV7-9, the J call TRBJ1-5; no definite D call. This CDR3 has 14 amino acids. The V gene lost 10 bases and the J gene lost 4 bases, with 17 bases spanning the gap. Germline V gene data show CDR1 as SEHNR and CDR2 as FQNEAQ (reference sequence).

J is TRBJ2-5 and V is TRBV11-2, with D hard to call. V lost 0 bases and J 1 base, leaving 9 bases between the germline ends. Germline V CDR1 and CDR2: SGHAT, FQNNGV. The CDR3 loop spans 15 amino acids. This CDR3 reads CASSLDLSAQETQYF. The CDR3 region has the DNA TGTGCCAGCAGCTTAGATCTTTCGGCCCAAGAGACCCAGTACTTC.